The rows below give T cell receptor beta chains drawn from one sample of a study of blood T cell repertoires in COVID-19. Libraries were prepared by immunoSEQ multiplex PCR; TCRdb keeps only in-frame clonotypes and omits some of them. The sample holds about 120,000 clones; about 78% are singletons and the top ten take 2% to 2.5%. What was sequenced was peripheral blood. Receptors were obtained from an older man with acute or convalescent COVID-19. Both conserved end residues are part of each CDR3. D genes are given only for firm matches. Clone size is not always given. Where it is, it says once, few, many or a class for expanded clones.

d_call j_call v_call clone_size cdr3_aa cdr3_nt
. TRBJ1-5 TRBV19 . CASSIEGRSNQPQHF TGTGCCAGTAGTATCGAGGGGAGGAGCAATCAGCCCCAGCATTTT
. TRBJ1-5 TRBV21-1 . CASSKAPGPGTYSNQPQHF TGTGCCAGCAGCAAAGCGCCCGGGCCGGGGACTTATAGCAATCAGCCCCAGCATTTT
TRBD2 TRBJ2-2 TRBV4-2 . CASSQSLGGYTGELFF TGTGCCAGCAGCCAATCCCTGGGGGGGTACACCGGGGAGCTGTTTTTT
. TRBJ1-2 TRBV7-8 . CASSLGTDYGYTF TGTGCCAGCAGCTTAGGGACAGACTATGGCTACACCTTC
TRBD1 TRBJ2-7 TRBV3-1/TRBV3-2 . CASRALQGNEQYF TGTGCCAGCAGGGCCCTACAGGGGAACGAGCAGTACTTC
. TRBJ1-4 TRBV19 . CASSKQLGYEKLFF TGTGCCAGTTCCAAACAACTGGGCTATGAAAAACTGTTTTTT
TRBD1 TRBJ2-3 TRBV2 . CASSVGQVTDTQYF TGTGCCAGCAGCGTGGGACAGGTCACAGATACGCAGTATTTT
TRBD1 TRBJ1-5 TRBV2 . CASSGQGGSNQPQHF TGTGCCAGCAGCGGACAGGGGGGGAGCAATCAGCCCCAGCATTTT
. TRBJ1-1 TRBV11-1 . CASSRSAGNTEAFF TGTGCCAGCAGCCGTAGTGCAGGGAACACTGAAGCTTTCTTT
. TRBJ1-1 TRBV20-1 . CSASILNTEAFF TGCAGTGCTAGTATCTTGAACACTGAAGCTTTCTTT
TRBD1 TRBJ2-1 TRBV5-1 once CASTETGDSYNEQFF TGCGCCAGCACCGAGACAGGGGACTCCTACAATGAGCAGTTCTTC
TRBD1 TRBJ1-2 TRBV5-1 few CASSLVPLDRGVYGYTF TGCGCCAGCAGCTTGGTCCCATTGGACAGGGGAGTCTATGGCTACACCTTC
. TRBJ1-5 TRBV30 . CAWTERADQPQHF TGTGCCTGGACCGAGAGGGCCGATCAGCCCCAGCATTTT
TRBD1 TRBJ1-4 TRBV19 . CASTGQANEKLFF TGTGCCAGTACGGGACAGGCGAATGAAAAACTGTTTTTT
. TRBJ2-2 TRBV13 . CASRRSLAGTNTGELFF TGTGCCAGCAGGCGTAGCCTCGCGGGGACGAACACCGGGGAGCTGTTTTTT
TRBD1 TRBJ1-2 TRBV29-1 . CSVSLGQGGGYTF TGCAGCGTGTCACTTGGACAGGGCGGGGGCTACACCTTC
TRBD2 TRBJ2-7 TRBV15 . CATNTLGGSYEQYF TGTGCCACCAACACCCTGGGGGGGTCCTACGAGCAGTACTTC
. TRBJ1-2 TRBV5-6 . CASSSFYGYTF TGTGCCAGCAGCTCGTTCTATGGCTACACCTTC
. TRBJ1-5 TRBV4-2 . CASSQDRAGNQPQHF TGTGCCAGCAGCCAAGATAGGGCAGGGAATCAGCCCCAGCATTTT
TRBD2 TRBJ2-1 TRBV7-2 . CASSLRLAIVSYNEQFF TGTGCCAGCAGCTTAAGACTAGCGATCGTCTCCTACAATGAGCAGTTCTTC
. TRBJ1-3 TRBV19 . CASSMRGSSGNTIYF TGTGCCAGTAGTATGAGAGGGAGCTCTGGAAACACCATATATTTT
TRBD2 TRBJ2-1 TRBV4-1 . CASSLPWGLADYNEQFF TGCGCCAGCAGCCTCCCATGGGGACTAGCCGATTACAATGAGCAGTTCTTC
. TRBJ1-4 TRBV7-2 . CASSLDHSNEKLFF TGTGCCAGCAGCTTAGATCACAGTAATGAAAAACTGTTTTTT
TRBD2 TRBJ2-5 TRBV4-2 . CASSPDGLAGEYQETQYF TGTGCCAGCAGCCCAGATGGACTAGCGGGGGAGTACCAAGAGACCCAGTACTTC